This passage covers 32 T cell receptor beta chains from one sample sequenced in a study of regulatory and conventional T cells in RAG deficiency. Profiling relied on immunoSEQ multiplex PCR, and the TCRdb table lists in-frame clones only, not all of them. The table includes around 30,000 clones, approximately 90% detected once. The data were also submitted as part of a second study, on regulatory T cells. That paper adds: The primer mix had 52 TRBV and 13 TRBJ primers.

The sample comprised CD8+ T cells sorted from blood. Source of these receptors: a human donor in good health.

V and J are TRBV30 and TRBJ1-1; 7 bases match TRBD1. Germline V gene data show CDR1 as GTSNPN and CDR2 as SVGIG (reference sequence). V was pared by 3 bases and J by 5 bases, with 6 bases of the junction left unmatched. This CDR3 is 13 amino acids long. The CDR3: CAWRGTVRTEAFF. CDR3 sequence (DNA): TGTGCCTGGAGGGGGACAGTTCGGACTGAAGCTTTCTTT.

As DNA, the CDR3 is TGCGCCAGCAGCTTGAAGCAGGGGGGCACCGGGGAGCTGTTTTTT. Residues: CASSLKQGGTGELFF. The chain combines TRBV5-1 with TRBJ2-2; weak D call: TRBD1 (7 bases). Germline CDR1 reads SGHRS; CDR2 reads YFSETQ. This CDR3 contains 15 residues. V lost 1 base, J lost 4 bases, and 11 bases lay in between.

This chain uses TRBV11-3 with TRBJ1-3; D unclear. CDR1 is SGHNT and CDR2 is YENEEA in the germline V gene. V was cut by 3 bases and J by 7 bases, with 7 bases left in between. The CDR3 has 12 residues. For the CDR3, the DNA is TGTGCCAGCAGCTTGCCCGGGAACACCATATATTTT. It is translated as CASSLPGNTIYF.

V gene TRBV2 combines with J gene TRBJ1-6; D not certain. Germline CDR1 reads SNHLY; CDR2 reads FYNNEI. Trimming cost V 5 bases and J 5 bases, with 10 bases left between them. The CDR3 length is 14 residues. CDR3 protein: CASSSKEDNSPLHF. The CDR3 nucleotides read TGTGCCAGCAGTTCGAAGGAGGATAATTCACCCCTCCACTTT.

The genes are TRBV6-5 and TRBJ2-1, with 11 bases fitting TRBD2. Germline V gives CDR1 MNHEY, CDR2 SVGAGI. The V gene end was trimmed by 6 bases and the J gene end by 4 bases; junction bases not matched to a gene: 8. The CDR3 has 16 amino acids. As DNA, the CDR3 is TGTGCCAGCAGCTACACTAGCGGGAGAGAGTACAATGAGCAGTTCTTC. Translating gives CASSYTSGREYNEQFF.

This clone is a singleton in its sample. CDR3 coding DNA: TGTGCCAGCTCACCACCCGGGGTTGACACCTACAATGAGCAGTTCTTC. It encodes CASSPPGVDTYNEQFF. V is TRBV18 and J is TRBJ2-1; D is perhaps TRBD2 (5 bases). Trimming shortened V by 0 bases and J by 2 bases, and 11 bases separated the two germline ends. The V gene's germline CDR1 is KGHSH and CDR2 LQKENI. The CDR3 runs to 16 residues.

V is TRBV19 and J is TRBJ1-1, with D perhaps matching TRBD1 (6 bases). The germline V gene has CDR1 LNHDA and CDR2 SQIVND (reference sequence). There are 15 residues in the CDR3. The V and J ends lost 4 bases and 6 bases respectively, with 18 bases between them. The CDR3 protein is CASSNRGQWMSEAFF. CDR3 DNA sequence: TGTGCCAGTAGTAACCGCGGACAGTGGATGTCTGAAGCTTTCTTT.

The genes are TRBV6-6 and TRBJ1-4; D call uncertain. The CDR3 extends over 16 amino acids. Between the trimmed V and J ends, which lost 8 bases and 8 bases, there was a span of 24 bases. Germline CDR1 MNHNY, CDR2 SVGAGI (reference sequence). Written as DNA, the CDR3 is TGTGCCAGCGGATCATCCGAGTCGGGAGGGCAGGAAAAACTGTTTTTT. Its protein is CASGSSESGGQEKLFF.

The chain joins TRBV6-5 to TRBJ1-1; D unclear. Germline CDR1 and CDR2: MNHEY and SVGAGI. There are 14 residues in the CDR3. The germline V and J ends were trimmed by 3 bases and 2 bases, with 10 bases remaining between them. The CDR3 spells CASSYLQENTEAFF. The CDR3, as DNA: TGTGCCAGCAGTTATTTGCAGGAAAACACTGAAGCTTTCTTT.

This clone was seen a single time. This chain links TRBV29-1 with TRBJ2-2; 15 bases fit TRBD2. V dropped 4 bases and J dropped 1; count of bases not matched to a gene: 4. This CDR3 is 17 amino acids long. Per germline, CDR1 SQVTM and CDR2 ANQGSEA. The CDR3 nucleotides are TGCAGCGTTGCCGGGACTAGCGGGAGGCTGAACACCGGGGAGCTGTTTTTT. Translating it yields CSVAGTSGRLNTGELFF.

The rearrangement joins TRBV5-1 to TRBJ2-1, with 9 bases matching TRBD1. From germline, CDR1 is SGHRS and CDR2 YFSETQ. Losses at the gene ends were 4 bases for V and 7 bases for J; bases not matched to a gene: 15. The CDR3 is 17 amino acids. The CDR3 sequence: CASSPRNYPGTGNEQFF. The CDR3 DNA sequence: TGCGCCAGCAGCCCCCGAAACTATCCCGGGACAGGGAATGAGCAGTTCTTC.

This clone is labeled as medium-sized (0.01 to 0.1%). The DNA for the CDR3 is TGTGCCAGGGTTATTAGGTCAGAGACCCAGTACTTC. This codes for CARVIRSETQYF. The chain has TRBV6-7 and TRBJ2-5, with D unresolved. TRBV6-7 is noted as an ORF with a role that remains uncertain. Trimming shortened V by 9 bases and J by 4 bases, and 12 bases separated the two germline ends. This CDR3 has 12 amino acids.

V is TRBV19 and J is TRBJ2-5; TRBD2 matches 10 bases. V lost 1 base and J lost 1; bases outside the gene matches: 6. The V gene's germline CDR1 is LNHDA and CDR2 SQIVND (reference sequence). CDR3 length: 17 amino acids. DNA of the CDR3: TGTGCCAGTAGTATAGTTTTAGCGGGGGGATCCCAAGAGACCCAGTACTTC. It is translated as CASSIVLAGGSQETQYF.

The chain is built from TRBV27 and TRBJ2-1, with D possibly matching TRBD2 (6 bases). Trimming cost V 8 bases and J 7 bases, with 27 bases left between them. CDR1 MNHEY and CDR2 SMNVEV come from the germline V gene (reference sequence). This CDR3 region has 17 residues. CDR3 region: CASRGSEGRILLNEQFF. The CDR3 DNA reads TGTGCCAGCCGGGGGTCCGAGGGGCGGATCCTTCTGAATGAGCAGTTCTTC.

The DNA of the CDR3 is TGTGCCTGGAGTACAGGGACAGGGATCTCTGGAAACACCATATATTTT. Protein: CAWSTGTGISGNTIYF. The rearrangement joins TRBV30 to TRBJ1-3; TRBD1 matches 9 bases. Germline V gene sequence: CDR1 GTSNPN, CDR2 SVGIG (reference sequence). The CDR3 sequence is 16 residues long. With V trimmed by 2 bases and J by 0 bases, 5 bases remained unmatched.

The chain employs TRBV19 and TRBJ2-1; the match to TRBD2 covers 13 bases. Germline CDR1 reads LNHDA; CDR2 reads SQIVND (reference sequence). CDR3 length: 15 residues. CDR3 sequence: CATGAGTSGDNEQFF. DNA of the CDR3: TGTGCAACGGGGGCCGGGACTAGCGGGGACAATGAGCAGTTCTTC.

The chain has TRBV9 and TRBJ2-5, with 9 bases that match TRBD2. Germline lookup yields CDR1 SGDLS and CDR2 YYNGEE. V dropped 0 bases and J dropped 1; count of bases not matched to a gene: 10. This CDR3 has 18 residues. The CDR3 nucleotides are TGTGCCAGCAGCGTAGTAGGTATAGCGGGAGCCACCCAAGAGACCCAGTACTTC. Protein sequence: CASSVVGIAGATQETQYF.

The J gene is TRBJ2-5, the V gene TRBV30; TRBD2 aligns across 13 bases. The ends lost 3 bases at V and 4 bases at J; junction bases unmatched: 8. The CDR3 has 16 residues. CDR1 is GTSNPN and CDR2 is SVGIG in the germline V gene (reference sequence). CDR3 in DNA: TGTGCCTGGAGCGACGAGACTAGCGGGAGGCCAGAGACCCAGTACTTC. Translation: CAWSDETSGRPETQYF.

The chain recombines TRBV9 with TRBJ1-4; the D is unclear. CDR1 is SGDLS and CDR2 is YYNGEE in the germline V gene. The CDR3 totals 13 residues. V was trimmed by 0 bases and J by 13 bases, leaving 13 bases between them. The CDR3 DNA reads as TGTGCCAGCAGCGTAGCCCCGGACGGAATACTGTTTTTT. Protein sequence: CASSVAPDGILFF.

The CDR3 sequence is CATEGPNEQYF. Written as DNA, the CDR3 is TGTGCCACCGAAGGACCCAACGAGCAGTACTTC. The chain uses TRBV6-5 and TRBJ2-7, with unresolved D. This CDR3 region has 11 residues. The germline V gene encodes CDR1 MNHEY and CDR2 SVGAGI. V dropped 10 bases and J dropped 5 bases, with 12 bases sitting between them.

V and J are TRBV11-2 and TRBJ1-3; D remains ambiguous. There are 14 residues in the CDR3. Trimming took 1 base from V and 0 from J, leaving 4 bases between them. Germline values: CDR1 SGHAT, CDR2 FQNNGV. CDR3 amino acids: CASSLGISGNTIYF. As DNA, the CDR3 is TGTGCCAGCAGCTTAGGCATCTCTGGAAACACCATATATTTT.

The genes are TRBV12-5 and TRBJ2-5; 11 nucleotides line up with TRBD1. CDR1 LGHNT and CDR2 FRNRAP come from the germline V gene. The V segment lost 5 bases and the J segment 5 bases; nucleotides outside the gene matches: 7. This CDR3 has 15 amino acids. The CDR3 DNA reads as TGTGCTAGTGGTACGGGACAGGGGGATGGGGAGACCCAGTACTTC. Amino acid sequence: CASGTGQGDGETQYF.

This chain uses TRBV7-3 with TRBJ2-3; 11 bases map to TRBD2. The V segment lost 2 bases and the J segment 1 base; nucleotides outside the gene matches: 11. Germline CDR1 SGHTA, CDR2 FQGTGA. This CDR3 comprises 19 residues. Here the CDR3 DNA reads TGTGCCAGCAGCTTAGGACTAGCGGGTCGTTTTCGGGGCACAGATACGCAGTATTTT. The encoded protein is CASSLGLAGRFRGTDTQYF.

V is TRBV7-9 and J is TRBJ1-3, with TRBD1 matching 7 bases. The CDR3 extends over 16 amino acids. V gave up 5 bases and J gave up 0 bases; unmatched junction bases: 7. Germline assignment: CDR1 SEHNR and CDR2 FQNEAQ (reference sequence). CDR3 sequence (DNA): TGTGCCAGCAGCGTGGGGGACAGCGACTCTGGAAACACCATATATTTT. Amino acid sequence: CASSVGDSDSGNTIYF.

The chain is built from TRBV5-8 and TRBJ1-1; D not resolved. The CDR3 is 15 residues long. V dropped 2 bases and J dropped 2 bases, with 13 bases sitting between them. Germline V gene sequence: CDR1 SGHTS, CDR2 YDEGEE. The DNA for the CDR3 is TGTGCCAGCAGCTTAGGAGGATCTGGAAACACTGAAGCTTTCTTT. Translating it yields CASSLGGSGNTEAFF.

The chain is built from TRBV11-3 and TRBJ1-1; a weak D match, TRBD1 (5 bases). Germline-derived CDR1 and CDR2 are SGHNT and YENEEA. V lost 4 bases to trimming and J lost 5 bases, with 14 bases between them. The CDR3 loop spans 14 amino acids. The CDR3 sequence: CASSSTVHGTEAFF. In nucleotides, the CDR3 is TGTGCCAGCAGCTCGACAGTACACGGGACTGAAGCTTTCTTT.

This chain links TRBV9 with TRBJ2-1; D is unresolved. Trimming shortened V by 7 bases and J by 8 bases, and 19 bases separated the two germline ends. CDR1 is SGDLS and CDR2 is YYNGEE in the germline V gene. The CDR3 consists of 14 residues. The CDR3 coding sequence is TGTGCCAGCTCCCGTGAGGTGATTTGGGATGAGCAGTTCTTC. Its translation: CASSREVIWDEQFF.

This chain joins TRBV7-8 and TRBJ1-4, with D maybe TRBD1 (5 bases). Deletions cut 1 base from V and 3 bases from J, with 12 bases between. There are 16 residues in the CDR3. Germline V lookup: CDR1 SGHVS, CDR2 FQNEAQ. CDR3 residues: CASSLVVGAANEKLFF. CDR3 coding DNA: TGTGCCAGCAGCTTAGTCGTAGGGGCGGCTAATGAAAAACTGTTTTTT.

The V gene is TRBV19, the J gene TRBJ2-5, with D tentatively TRBD1 or TRBD2 (5 bases each). The DNA end lines up better with TRBJ2-7; the J call may be wrong. This CDR3 is 15 amino acids long. Per the germline V gene, CDR1 is LNHDA and CDR2 is SQIVND (reference sequence). The CDR3 bases are TGTGCCAGTAGTCCCGGGACCAGTGGGTCCTACGAGCAGTACTTC. Translated: CASSPGTSGSYEQYF.

The CDR3 sequence is CASSRDREAFF. The DNA for the CDR3 is TGTGCCAGTAGTAGGGACAGAGAAGCTTTCTTT. This sequence joins TRBV19 and TRBJ1-1; TRBD1 agrees at 7 bases. Trimming at V came to 4 bases and at J to 8 bases, leaving 1 base not matched to a gene. This CDR3 has 11 residues. Per germline, CDR1 LNHDA and CDR2 SQIVND (reference sequence).

About this clone itself: Other nucleotide sequences from this sample produce the same CDR3. The chain is built from TRBV6-6 and TRBJ2-2, with a tentative D call TRBD2 (6 bases). V lost 8 bases and J 6 bases, leaving 16 bases between the germline ends. Germline V gives CDR1 MNHNY, CDR2 SVGAGI (reference sequence). The CDR3 is made up of 14 amino acids. CDR3 sequence: CASHSGGTSGELFF. The CDR3, as DNA: TGTGCCAGCCATAGCGGAGGGACCTCCGGGGAGCTGTTTTTT.

The rearrangement joins TRBV5-1 to TRBJ2-7; D is perhaps TRBD2 (6 bases). CDR3 length: 14 residues. V lost 7 bases to trimming and J lost 2 bases, with 16 bases between them. Germline V lookup: CDR1 SGHRS, CDR2 YFSETQ. In DNA, the CDR3 is TGCGCCAGCTCAGGCGGGAATACCCCCTACGAGCAGTACTTC. Its protein is CASSGGNTPYEQYF.